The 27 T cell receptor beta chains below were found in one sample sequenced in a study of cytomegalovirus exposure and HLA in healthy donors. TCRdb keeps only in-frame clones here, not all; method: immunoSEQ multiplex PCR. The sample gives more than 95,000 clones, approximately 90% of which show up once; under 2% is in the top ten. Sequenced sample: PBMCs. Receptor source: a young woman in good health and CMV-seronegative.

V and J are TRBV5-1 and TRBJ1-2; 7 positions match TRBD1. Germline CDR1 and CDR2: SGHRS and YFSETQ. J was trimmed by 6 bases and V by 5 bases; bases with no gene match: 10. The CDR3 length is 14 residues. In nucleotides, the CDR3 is TGCGCCAGCAGGATGGACCTAGGACAGGATGGCTACACCTTC. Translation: CASRMDLGQDGYTF.

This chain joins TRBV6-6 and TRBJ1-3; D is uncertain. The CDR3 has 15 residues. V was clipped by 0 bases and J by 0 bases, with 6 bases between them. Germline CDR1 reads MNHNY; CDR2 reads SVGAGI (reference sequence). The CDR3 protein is CASSYSTSSGNTIYF. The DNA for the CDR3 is TGTGCCAGCAGTTACTCGACAAGCTCTGGAAACACCATATATTTT.

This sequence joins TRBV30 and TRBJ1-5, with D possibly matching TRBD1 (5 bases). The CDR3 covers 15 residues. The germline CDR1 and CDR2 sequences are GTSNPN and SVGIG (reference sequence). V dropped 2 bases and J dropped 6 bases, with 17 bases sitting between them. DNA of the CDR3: TGTGCCTGGAGTCTTGGAGCAAGGGGAAGTCAGCCCCAGCATTTT. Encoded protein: CAWSLGARGSQPQHF. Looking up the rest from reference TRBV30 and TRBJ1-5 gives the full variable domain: SQTIHQWPATLVQPVGSPLSLECTVEGTSNPNLYWYRQAAGRGLQLLFYSVGIGQISSEVPQNLSASRPQDRQFILSSKKLLLSDSGFYLCAWSLGARGSQPQHFGDGTRLSIL.

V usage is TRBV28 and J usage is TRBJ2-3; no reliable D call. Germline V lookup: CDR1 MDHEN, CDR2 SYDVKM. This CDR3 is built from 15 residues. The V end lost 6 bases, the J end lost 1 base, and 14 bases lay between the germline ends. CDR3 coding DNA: TGTGCCAGCAGCAATCTGATGGGCGGCACAGATACGCAGTATTTT. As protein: CASSNLMGGTDTQYF.

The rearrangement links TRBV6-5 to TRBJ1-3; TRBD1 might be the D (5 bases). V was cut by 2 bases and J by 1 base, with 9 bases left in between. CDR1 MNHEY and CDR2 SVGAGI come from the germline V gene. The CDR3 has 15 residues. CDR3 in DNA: TGTGCCAGCAGTTACCGGGGGGGATCTGGAAACACCATATATTTT. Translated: CASSYRGGSGNTIYF.

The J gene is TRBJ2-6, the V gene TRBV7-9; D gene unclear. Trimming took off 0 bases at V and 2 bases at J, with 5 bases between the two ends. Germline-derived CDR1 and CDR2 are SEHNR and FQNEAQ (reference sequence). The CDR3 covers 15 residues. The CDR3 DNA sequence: TGTGCCAGCAGCTTAGCTGCGGCTGGGGCCAACGTCCTGACTTTC. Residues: CASSLAAAGANVLTF.

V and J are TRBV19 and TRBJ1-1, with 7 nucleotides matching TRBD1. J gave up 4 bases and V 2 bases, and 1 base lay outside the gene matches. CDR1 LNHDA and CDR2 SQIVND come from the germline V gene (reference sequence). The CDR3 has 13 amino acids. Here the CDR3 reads CASSITGATEAFF. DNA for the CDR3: TGTGCCAGTAGTATAACAGGGGCCACTGAAGCTTTCTTT.

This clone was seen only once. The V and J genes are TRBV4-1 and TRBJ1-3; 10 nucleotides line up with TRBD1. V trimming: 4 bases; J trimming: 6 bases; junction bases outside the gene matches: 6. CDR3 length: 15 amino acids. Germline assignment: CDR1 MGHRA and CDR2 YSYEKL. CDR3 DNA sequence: TGCGCCAGCAGCCTGGGACAGGGGTCCGCAAACACCATATATTTT. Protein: CASSLGQGSANTIYF.

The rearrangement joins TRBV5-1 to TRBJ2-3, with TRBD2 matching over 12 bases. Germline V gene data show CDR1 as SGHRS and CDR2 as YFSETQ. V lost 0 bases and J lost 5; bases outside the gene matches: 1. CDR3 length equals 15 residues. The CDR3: CASSLELAGGDTQYF. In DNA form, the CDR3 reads TGCGCCAGCAGCTTGGAACTAGCGGGAGGAGATACGCAGTATTTT.

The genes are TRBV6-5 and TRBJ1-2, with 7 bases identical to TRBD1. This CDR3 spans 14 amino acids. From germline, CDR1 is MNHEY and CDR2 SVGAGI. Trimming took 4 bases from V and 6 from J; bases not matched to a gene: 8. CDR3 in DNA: TGTGCCAGCAGTTCCCGACAGGGCTGGGATGGCTACACCTTC. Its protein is CASSSRQGWDGYTF.

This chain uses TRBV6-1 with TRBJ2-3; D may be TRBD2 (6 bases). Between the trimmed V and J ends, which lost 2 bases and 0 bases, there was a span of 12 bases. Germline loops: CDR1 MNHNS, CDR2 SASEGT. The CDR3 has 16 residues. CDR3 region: CASSEYPGVSTDTQYF. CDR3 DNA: TGTGCCAGCAGTGAATATCCGGGGGTTAGCACAGATACGCAGTATTTT.

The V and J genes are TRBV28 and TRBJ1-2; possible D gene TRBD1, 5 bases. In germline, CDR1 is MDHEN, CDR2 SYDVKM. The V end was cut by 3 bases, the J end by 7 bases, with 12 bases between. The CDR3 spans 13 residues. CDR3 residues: CASSFQGSGGYTF. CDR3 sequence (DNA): TGTGCCAGCAGTTTCCAGGGATCCGGTGGCTACACCTTC.

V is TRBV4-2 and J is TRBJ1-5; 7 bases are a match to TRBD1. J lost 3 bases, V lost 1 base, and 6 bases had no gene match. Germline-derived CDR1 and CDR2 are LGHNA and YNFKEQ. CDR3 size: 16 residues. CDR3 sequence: CASSQADRILNQPQHF. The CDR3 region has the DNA TGTGCCAGCAGCCAAGCGGACAGGATCCTCAATCAGCCCCAGCATTTT.

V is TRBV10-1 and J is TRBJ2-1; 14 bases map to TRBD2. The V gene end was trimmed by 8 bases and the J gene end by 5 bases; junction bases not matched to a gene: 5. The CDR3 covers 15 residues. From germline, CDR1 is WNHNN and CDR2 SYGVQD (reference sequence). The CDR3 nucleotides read TGCGCCAGCGGACGGACTAGCGGGGGGAACAATGAGCAGTTCTTC. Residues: CASGRTSGGNNEQFF.

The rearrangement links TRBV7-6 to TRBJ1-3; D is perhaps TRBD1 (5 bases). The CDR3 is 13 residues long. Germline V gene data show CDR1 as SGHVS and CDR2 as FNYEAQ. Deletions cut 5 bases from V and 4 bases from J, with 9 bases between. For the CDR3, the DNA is TGTGCCAGCAGCATCGACAGCGGAAACACCATATATTTT. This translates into CASSIDSGNTIYF.

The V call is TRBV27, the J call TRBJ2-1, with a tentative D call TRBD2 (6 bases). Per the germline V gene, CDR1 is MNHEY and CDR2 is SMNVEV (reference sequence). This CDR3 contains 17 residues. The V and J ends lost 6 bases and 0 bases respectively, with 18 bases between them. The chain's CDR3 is CASSRPLAASSYNEQFF. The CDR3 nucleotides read TGTGCCAGCAGCCGACCGTTAGCGGCGAGCTCCTACAATGAGCAGTTCTTC.

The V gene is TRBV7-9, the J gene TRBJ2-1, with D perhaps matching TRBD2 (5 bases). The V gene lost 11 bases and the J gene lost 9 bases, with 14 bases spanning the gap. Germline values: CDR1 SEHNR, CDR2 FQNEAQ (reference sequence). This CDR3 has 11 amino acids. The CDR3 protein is CASAGEGEQFF. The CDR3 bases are TGTGCCTCTGCCGGGGAAGGTGAGCAGTTCTTC. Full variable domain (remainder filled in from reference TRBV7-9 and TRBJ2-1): DTGVSQNPRHKITKRGQNVTFRCDPISEHNRLYWYRQTLGQGPEFLTYFQNEAQLEKSRLLSDRFSAERPKGSFSTLEIQRTEQGDSAMYLCASAGEGEQFFGPGTRLTVL.

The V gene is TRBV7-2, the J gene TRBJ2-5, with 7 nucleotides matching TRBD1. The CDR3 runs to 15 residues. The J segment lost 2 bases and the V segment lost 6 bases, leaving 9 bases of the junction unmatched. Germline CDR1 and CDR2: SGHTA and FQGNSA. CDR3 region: CASSPSRDSQETQYF. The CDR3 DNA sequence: TGTGCCAGCAGTCCGAGTCGGGACAGTCAAGAGACCCAGTACTTC.

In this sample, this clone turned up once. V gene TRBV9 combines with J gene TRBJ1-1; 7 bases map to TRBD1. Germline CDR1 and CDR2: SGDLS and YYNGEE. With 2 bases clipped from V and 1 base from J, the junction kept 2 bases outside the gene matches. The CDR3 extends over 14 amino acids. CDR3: CASSVTGSNTEAFF. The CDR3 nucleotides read TGTGCCAGCAGCGTGACAGGGTCGAACACTGAAGCTTTCTTT. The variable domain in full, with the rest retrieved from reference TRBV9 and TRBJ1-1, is DSGVTQTPKHLITATGQRVTLRCSPRSGDLSVYWYQQSLDQGLQFLIQYYNGEERAKGNILERFSAQQFPDLHSELNLSSLELGDSALYFCASSVTGSNTEAFFGQGTRLTVV.

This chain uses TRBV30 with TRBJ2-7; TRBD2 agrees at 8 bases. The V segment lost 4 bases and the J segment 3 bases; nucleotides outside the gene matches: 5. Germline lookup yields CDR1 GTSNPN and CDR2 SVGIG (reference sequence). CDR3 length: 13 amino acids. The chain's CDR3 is CAWTVAGYYEQYF. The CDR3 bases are TGTGCCTGGACGGTAGCGGGGTACTACGAGCAGTACTTC.

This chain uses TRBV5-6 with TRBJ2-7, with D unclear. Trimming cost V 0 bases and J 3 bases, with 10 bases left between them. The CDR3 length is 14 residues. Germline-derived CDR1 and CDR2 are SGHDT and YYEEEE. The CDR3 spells CASSLGSSGYEQYF. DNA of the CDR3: TGTGCCAGCAGCTTGGGGTCGTCGGGCTACGAGCAGTACTTC.

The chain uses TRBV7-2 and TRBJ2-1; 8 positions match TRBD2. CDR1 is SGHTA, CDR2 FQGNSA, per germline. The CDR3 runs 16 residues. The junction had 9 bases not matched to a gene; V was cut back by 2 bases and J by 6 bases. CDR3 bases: TGTGCCAGCAGCTTAAGCGCTCGCGGGAGGATCAATGAGCAGTTCTTC. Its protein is CASSLSARGRINEQFF.

The CDR3 coding sequence is TGTGCCAGTAGTATCTCTGGGACTTCCTACGAGCAGTACTTC. Protein: CASSISGTSYEQYF. The chain uses TRBV19 and TRBJ2-7, with a possible D match to TRBD2 (6 bases). V gave up 3 bases and J gave up 1 base, with 10 bases separating them. Germline V gene sequence: CDR1 LNHDA, CDR2 SQIVND (reference sequence). This CDR3 spans 14 amino acids.

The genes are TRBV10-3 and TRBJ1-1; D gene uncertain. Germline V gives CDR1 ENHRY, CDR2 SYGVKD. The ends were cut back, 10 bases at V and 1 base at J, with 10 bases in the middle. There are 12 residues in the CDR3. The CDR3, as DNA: TGTGCCAATCAGACACGGAACACTGAAGCTTTCTTT. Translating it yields CANQTRNTEAFF.

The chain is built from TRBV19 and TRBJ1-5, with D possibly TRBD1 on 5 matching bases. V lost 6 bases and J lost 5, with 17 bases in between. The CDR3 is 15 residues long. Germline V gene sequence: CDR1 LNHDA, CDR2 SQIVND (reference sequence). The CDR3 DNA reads TGTGCCAGTAGCGTCGCTAGGACACGAGATCAGCCCCAGCATTTT. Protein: CASSVARTRDQPQHF.

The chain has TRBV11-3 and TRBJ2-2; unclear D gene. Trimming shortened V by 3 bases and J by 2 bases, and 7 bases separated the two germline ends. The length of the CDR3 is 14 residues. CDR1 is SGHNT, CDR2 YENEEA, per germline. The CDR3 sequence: CASSFLPNTGELFF. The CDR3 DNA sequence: TGTGCCAGCAGCTTTCTACCAAACACCGGGGAGCTGTTTTTT.

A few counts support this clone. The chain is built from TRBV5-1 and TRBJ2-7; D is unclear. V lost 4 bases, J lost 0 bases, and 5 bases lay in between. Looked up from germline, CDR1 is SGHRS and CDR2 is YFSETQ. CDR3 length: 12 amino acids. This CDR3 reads CASSGSSYEQYF. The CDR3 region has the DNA TGCGCCAGCAGCGGCAGCTCCTACGAGCAGTACTTC.